This T cell receptor beta chain is drawn from a study of blood T cell repertoires in COVID-19. The V and J ends lost 0 bases and 8 bases, in that order; junction bases with no gene match: 8. Germline loops: CDR1 SGHRS, CDR2 YFSETQ. The CDR3 extends over 16 amino acids. In the original processing: Reference gene primer amplification gave estimated nucleated cell counts. Here immunoSEQ multiplex PCR was the method, and the copy in TCRdb shows in-frame clones only, minus some. V and J calls and clone size are copied from that table; D and trimming were computed from the DNA. The table shows fewer than 500,000 clones, with approximately 92% occurring only once. Residents of over 20 US areas, aged about 18 to 95 years, made up the participants. Cohorts were based on clinical histories the participants reported. Recovery meant two consecutive negative NP/OP PCR tests, professional clearance, or resolved symptoms.

The specimen sequenced was PBMCs or T cells enriched from blood (not recorded which). J is TRBJ2-1 and V is TRBV5-1, with 10 bases lining up with TRBD2. This TCR came from a man aged 25-40 years who had recovered from COVID-19. This CDR3 reads CASSLGVAGGFYEQFF. The CDR3 DNA sequence: TGCGCCAGCAGCTTGGGGGTAGCGGGAGGATTCTATGAGCAGTTCTTC.